This section outlines one T cell receptor beta chain sequence together with its context. Other DNA sequences in the same sample also yield this CDR3. These data belong to a study of blood T cell repertoires in COVID-19. The CDR3 length is 15 residues. Germline V lookup: CDR1 SGHRS, CDR2 YFSETQ. V shed 3 bases, J shed 2 bases, and the junction held 4 bases outside the gene matches. Original processing notes: Using reference gene primer amplification, nucleated cell counts were estimated. The table came from immunoSEQ multiplex PCR; TCRdb's copy has only in-frame clones and leaves some out. V, J and clone size are taken as reported in that table, and D and trimming were inferred from the DNA itself. The profile shows fewer than 200,000 clones, roughly four fifths of them singletons.

Specimen: peripheral blood. This receptor was identified in a woman aged 80 or older with acute or convalescent COVID-19. This chain links TRBV5-1 with TRBJ2-7; 11 bases match TRBD2. CDR3 DNA: TGCGCCAGCAGCTCTGGACTAGCGGGCCCCTACGAGCAGTACTTC. Amino acids: CASSSGLAGPYEQYF.